These 6 T cell receptor beta chains came from one sample sequenced in a study of PD-1 blockade in classical Hodgkin lymphoma. The assay was immunoSEQ multiplex PCR, and TCRdb's table has in-frame clones only and misses some. The sample yields some 96,000 clones, 80% to 90% seen once. Brentuximab vedotin exposure varied among the patients, all of whom had relapsed after autologous stem cell transplantation. The starting material was peripheral blood mononuclear cells (PBMCs), obtained before the second cycle of nivolumab. The receptors derive from a human donor with classical Hodgkin lymphoma.

The rearrangement links TRBV7-8 to TRBJ2-7, with D unclear. V was shortened by 7 bases and J by 1 base, with 11 bases between the two germline ends. The CDR3 is 13 residues long. From germline, CDR1 is SGHVS and CDR2 FQNEAQ. The CDR3 region is CASKQDLSYEQYF. CDR3 nucleotides: TGTGCCAGCAAGCAGGACCTATCCTACGAGCAGTACTTC.

V and J are TRBV18 and TRBJ1-1; D is undetermined. The germline V gene encodes CDR1 KGHSH and CDR2 LQKENI. CDR3 length equals 14 residues. V lost 2 bases and J 1 base, leaving 8 bases between the germline ends. The CDR3 reads CASSPGQANTEAFF. CDR3 DNA: TGTGCCAGCTCACCAGGGCAGGCGAACACTGAAGCTTTCTTT.

The chain couples TRBV9 to TRBJ2-1, with unresolved D. V lost 0 bases and J lost 7, with 8 bases in between. The germline CDR1 and CDR2 sequences are SGDLS and YYNGEE. The CDR3 contains 13 residues. CDR3 bases: TGTGCCAGCAGCGTAGGGGTCCTAAATGAGCAGTTCTTC. Amino acids: CASSVGVLNEQFF.

This chain connects TRBV5-1 to TRBJ1-2; D not certain. The CDR3 is 13 amino acids. Germline CDR1 reads SGHRS; CDR2 reads YFSETQ. The ends were cut back, 3 bases at V and 8 bases at J, with 14 bases in the middle. The CDR3 DNA sequence: TGCGCCAGCAGCTCGAGGATCGGTTGGGGCTACACCTTC. It translates to CASSSRIGWGYTF. The complete variable domain, with remaining parts taken from reference TRBV5-1 and TRBJ1-2, reads KAGVTQTPRYLIKTRGQQVTLSCSPISGHRSVSWYQQTPGQGLQFLFEYFSETQRNKGNFPGRFSGRQFSNSRSEMNVSTLELGDSALYLCASSSRIGWGYTFGSGTRLTVV.

This chain links TRBV15 with TRBJ2-7; 8 bases align to TRBD2. Germline lookup yields CDR1 LNHNV and CDR2 YYDKDF (reference sequence). The CDR3 consists of 15 residues. V lost 1 base and J lost 6; bases outside the gene matches: 8. The CDR3 DNA follows: TGTGCCACCAGCAGAGGGTCGGGAGGGAGGTTCGAGCAGTACTTC. Translating it yields CATSRGSGGRFEQYF.

This chain uses TRBV27 with TRBJ2-1, with TRBD1 identical over 7 bases. CDR3 length: 15 residues. The ends lost 6 bases at V and 5 bases at J; junction bases unmatched: 10. From germline, CDR1 is MNHEY and CDR2 SMNVEV (reference sequence). CDR3 region: CASRTTGATHNEQFF. The CDR3 nucleotides read TGTGCCAGCAGGACAACAGGGGCGACCCACAATGAGCAGTTCTTC.